This T cell receptor (beta chain) was captured by sequencing in a study of CD8 T cells in Susac syndrome. The RNA, about 0.5 to 1 ug, was put through reverse transcription using random hexamers. MiXCR, run by TCRdb on the immunoSEQ multiplex PCR reads, gives a single entry per CDR3 protein. The table lists 80,000 or so distinct CDR3 sequences, approximately 94% of them singletons. Deletions cut 2 bases from V and 0 bases from J, with 12 bases between. The CDR3 length is 16 residues. The chain uses TRBV12-3 or TRBV12-4 and TRBJ2-3; D is possibly TRBD1 (7 bases). The receptor comes from a human donor with Susac syndrome. The specimen was CD4+ T cells from PBMCs. The CDR3 is CASSLSTGTSTDTQYF. CDR3 coding DNA: TGTGCCAGCAGTTTATCGACAGGGACTAGCACAGATACGCAGTATTTT.